This TCR beta chain was obtained from a study of T cells in Graves' hyperthyroidism and ophthalmopathy. General study findings and limits: Appearing also in blood were most of the thyroid clonotypes expanded above 0.001.

This clonotype has ten or more counts. No antigen is known for it. The length of the CDR3 is 15 residues. V shed 3 bases and J 1 base; nucleotides not matched to a gene: 4. Researchers took RNA transcripts and amplified the TCR beta CDR3 regions from them. TCR CDR3 underwent first-round RT-PCR with the HTBI primer set. TCRdb itself ran the multiplex PCR reads through MiXCR, one entry per CDR3 protein. The repertoire holds around 690,000 distinct CDR3 sequences, with approximately 15% as singletons. Graves' hyperthyroidism showing no ophthalmopathy progression within 18 months was considered stable. Newly diagnosed patients aged 18 to 65 had hyperthyroidism of under 2 months' duration. Isolation of PBMCs was performed on approximately 10 ml fresh peripheral blood.

This sequence originates from a man aged 50-60 years with Graves' hyperthyroidism. The chain has TRBV12-3 or TRBV12-4 and TRBJ2-7, with TRBD1 matching over 9 bases. The sample was blood. The CDR3 loop reads CASSLWGTGSYEQYF. In DNA form, the CDR3 reads TGTGCCAGCAGTTTGTGGGGGACAGGGTCCTACGAGCAGTACTTC.